This is a list of T cell receptor beta chains from one sample in a study of blood T cell repertoires in COVID-19. Sequencing was performed with immunoSEQ multiplex PCR; in TCRdb, only in-frame clones are kept and a portion is missing. Among about 330,000 clones, 85% to 90% were seen once, and the ten largest hold more than 3%. Sequences were obtained from peripheral blood. Receptors originate from a woman in her 50s with active or convalescent COVID-19. The CDR3 runs from the conserved cysteine through the conserved F or W. The D gene is left open where the match is weak. Only part of the rows carry a size: once, few, many, or a class if the clone is expanded.

abundance: -
d_gene: TRBD2
j_gene: TRBJ2-1
v_gene: TRBV4-3
CDR3aa: CASSQEISGTYNEQFF
CDR3nt: TGCGCCAGCAGCCAAGAAATTAGCGGGACTTACAATGAGCAGTTCTTC

abundance: once
d_gene: TRBD1
j_gene: TRBJ2-5
v_gene: TRBV7-6
CDR3aa: CASSLGGAGGVETQYF
CDR3nt: TGTGCCAGCAGCTTAGGTGGGGCAGGGGGTGTGGAGACCCAGTACTTC

abundance: -
d_gene: -
j_gene: TRBJ1-2
v_gene: TRBV30
CDR3aa: CAWITQPGHGVGGYTF
CDR3nt: TGTGCCTGGATTACCCAGCCGGGACATGGGGTAGGGGGCTACACCTTC

abundance: few
d_gene: -
j_gene: TRBJ1-2
v_gene: TRBV2
CDR3aa: CASTLTANYGYTF
CDR3nt: TGTGCCAGCACTTTGACAGCAAACTATGGCTACACCTTC

abundance: -
d_gene: TRBD1
j_gene: TRBJ1-6
v_gene: TRBV4-1
CDR3aa: CASSQVSPRQGGNSPLHF
CDR3nt: TGCGCCAGCAGCCAAGTTAGCCCCCGACAGGGTGGCAATTCACCCCTCCACTTT

abundance: -
d_gene: -
j_gene: TRBJ2-1
v_gene: TRBV18
CDR3aa: CASSPPSGGPDNEQFF
CDR3nt: TGTGCCAGCTCACCACCGAGCGGAGGCCCCGACAATGAGCAGTTCTTC

abundance: -
d_gene: TRBD1
j_gene: TRBJ1-6
v_gene: TRBV27
CDR3aa: CASRTGYNSPLHF
CDR3nt: TGTGCCAGCCGGACAGGCTATAATTCACCCCTCCACTTT

abundance: -
d_gene: TRBD1
j_gene: TRBJ2-1
v_gene: TRBV6-6
CDR3aa: CASSYPGTEGREQFF
CDR3nt: TGTGCCAGCAGTTATCCCGGGACAGAGGGCAGAGAGCAGTTCTTC

abundance: -
d_gene: -
j_gene: TRBJ1-1
v_gene: TRBV3-1/TRBV3-2
CDR3aa: CASSQNGLEAFF
CDR3nt: TGTGCCAGCAGCCAAAACGGGTTAGAAGCTTTCTTT

abundance: -
d_gene: -
j_gene: TRBJ1-1
v_gene: TRBV5-6
CDR3aa: CASSSQFMNTEAFF
CDR3nt: TGTGCCAGCAGCTCCCAGTTCATGAACACTGAAGCTTTCTTT

abundance: -
d_gene: TRBD1
j_gene: TRBJ1-2
v_gene: TRBV12-3/TRBV12-4
CDR3aa: CASSLDRGRGYTF
CDR3nt: TGTGCCAGCAGTTTAGACAGGGGGCGGGGCTACACCTTC

abundance: -
d_gene: -
j_gene: TRBJ1-2
v_gene: TRBV5-4
CDR3aa: CASSLPRTYGYTF
CDR3nt: TGTGCCAGCAGCTTGCCCAGAACCTATGGCTACACCTTC

abundance: once
d_gene: -
j_gene: TRBJ1-6
v_gene: TRBV5-4
CDR3aa: CASSLKGRTYNSPLHF
CDR3nt: TGTGCCAGCAGCTTGAAGGGGCGGACGTATAATTCACCCCTCCACTTT

abundance: -
d_gene: -
j_gene: TRBJ2-5
v_gene: TRBV6-1
CDR3aa: CASSEVGVQETQYF
CDR3nt: TGTGCCAGCAGTGAGGTAGGAGTACAAGAGACCCAGTACTTC

abundance: -
d_gene: TRBD2
j_gene: TRBJ2-5
v_gene: TRBV3-1/TRBV3-2
CDR3aa: CASSSPAGERDDTLYF
CDR3nt: TGTGCCAGCAGCTCCCCAGCGGGGGAACGAGATGATACCCTTTACTTC

abundance: -
d_gene: -
j_gene: TRBJ2-2
v_gene: TRBV7-6
CDR3aa: CASSPQALDRKGTGELFF
CDR3nt: TGTGCCAGCAGCCCCCAGGCGCTCGACAGGAAAGGCACCGGGGAGCTGTTTTTT

abundance: -
d_gene: -
j_gene: TRBJ2-7
v_gene: TRBV2
CDR3aa: CASQSTGQLYYEQYF
CDR3nt: TGTGCCAGTCAAAGCACCGGACAGTTGTACTACGAGCAGTACTTC

abundance: -
d_gene: TRBD1
j_gene: TRBJ2-7
v_gene: TRBV7-9
CDR3aa: CASSFPGQGTYEQYF
CDR3nt: TGTGCCAGCAGCTTTCCGGGACAGGGGACCTACGAGCAGTACTTC

abundance: once
d_gene: TRBD1
j_gene: TRBJ1-1
v_gene: TRBV6-5
CDR3aa: CASRQQGDTEAFF
CDR3nt: TGTGCCAGCAGGCAACAGGGGGACACTGAAGCTTTCTTT

abundance: few
d_gene: TRBD2
j_gene: TRBJ2-3
v_gene: TRBV11-3
CDR3aa: CASSLGASGVTDTQYF
CDR3nt: TGTGCCAGCAGCTTAGGGGCTAGCGGGGTCACAGATACGCAGTATTTT

abundance: -
d_gene: -
j_gene: TRBJ2-6
v_gene: TRBV7-2
CDR3aa: CASSLAGGGAGANVLTF
CDR3nt: TGTGCCAGCAGCTTAGCCGGAGGGGGCGCCGGGGCCAACGTCCTGACTTTC

abundance: -
d_gene: -
j_gene: TRBJ1-6
v_gene: TRBV6-6
CDR3aa: CASNLNGEGSPLHF
CDR3nt: TGTGCCAGCAATCTTAATGGGGAGGGTTCACCCCTCCACTTT

abundance: -
d_gene: -
j_gene: TRBJ1-3
v_gene: TRBV18
CDR3aa: CASSPPGRISGNTIYF
CDR3nt: TGTGCCAGCTCACCCCCAGGCCGCATCTCTGGAAACACCATATATTTT

abundance: -
d_gene: -
j_gene: TRBJ2-5
v_gene: TRBV30
CDR3aa: CAWSWGDYQETQYF
CDR3nt: TGTGCCTGGAGTTGGGGGGACTACCAAGAGACCCAGTACTTC

abundance: -
d_gene: -
j_gene: TRBJ2-5
v_gene: TRBV5-4
CDR3aa: CASSPSSLSEETQYF
CDR3nt: TGTGCCAGCAGTCCAAGTAGCCTCTCGGAGGAGACCCAGTACTTC

abundance: -
d_gene: -
j_gene: TRBJ2-2
v_gene: TRBV5-4
CDR3aa: CASSSIGLPPYTGELFF
CDR3nt: TGTGCCAGCAGTTCCATTGGACTCCCTCCCTACACCGGGGAGCTGTTTTTT

abundance: -
d_gene: TRBD1
j_gene: TRBJ1-4
v_gene: TRBV18
CDR3aa: CASSFSRDRTEKLFF
CDR3nt: TGTGCCAGCTCATTCAGCCGGGACAGGACTGAAAAACTGTTTTTT

abundance: -
d_gene: TRBD2
j_gene: TRBJ2-2
v_gene: TRBV3-1/TRBV3-2
CDR3aa: CASSQDRDGRAAGELFF
CDR3nt: TGTGCCAGCAGCCAAGATCGTGACGGGAGGGCCGCGGGGGAGCTGTTTTTT

abundance: few
d_gene: -
j_gene: TRBJ1-5
v_gene: TRBV6-5
CDR3aa: CASRGPGGSNQPQHF
CDR3nt: TGTGCCAGCAGGGGGCCGGGGGGTAGCAATCAGCCCCAGCATTTT

abundance: -
d_gene: -
j_gene: TRBJ2-2
v_gene: TRBV27
CDR3aa: CASRPQGPGELFF
CDR3nt: TGTGCCAGCAGACCTCAGGGGCCCGGGGAGCTGTTTTTT

abundance: -
d_gene: -
j_gene: TRBJ2-7
v_gene: TRBV28
CDR3aa: CASSLKVRPRGQDYEQYF
CDR3nt: TGTGCCAGCAGTTTAAAAGTACGGCCCAGGGGTCAAGACTACGAGCAGTACTTC

abundance: -
d_gene: -
j_gene: TRBJ1-1
v_gene: TRBV10-3
CDR3aa: CAISVTSGNTEAFF
CDR3nt: TGTGCCATCAGTGTAACTTCCGGGAACACTGAAGCTTTCTTT

abundance: few
d_gene: -
j_gene: TRBJ1-2
v_gene: TRBV30
CDR3aa: CASWGVDLYGYTF
CDR3nt: TGTGCCTCTTGGGGGGTGGACCTCTATGGCTACACCTTC

abundance: -
d_gene: -
j_gene: TRBJ1-6
v_gene: TRBV10-3
CDR3aa: CANRGANNSPLHF
CDR3nt: TGTGCCAATCGCGGGGCCAATAATTCACCCCTCCACTTT

abundance: -
d_gene: TRBD1
j_gene: TRBJ1-5
v_gene: TRBV27
CDR3aa: CASSFQGGRGQYSNQPQHF
CDR3nt: TGTGCCAGCAGTTTTCAAGGGGGCCGGGGACAGTATAGCAATCAGCCCCAGCATTTT

abundance: once
d_gene: -
j_gene: TRBJ2-5
v_gene: TRBV15
CDR3aa: CATNPSTGSLRGETQYF
CDR3nt: TGTGCCACCAACCCCTCCACGGGGAGCCTTCGAGGGGAGACCCAGTACTTC

abundance: -
d_gene: TRBD1
j_gene: TRBJ1-3
v_gene: TRBV9
CDR3aa: CASSALPGQGTQVSNTIYF
CDR3nt: TGTGCCAGCAGCGCCCTGCCTGGACAGGGAACACAGGTTTCAAACACCATATATTTT

abundance: few
d_gene: -
j_gene: TRBJ1-6
v_gene: TRBV18
CDR3aa: CASSRGDNNSPLHF
CDR3nt: TGTGCCAGCTCCAGAGGGGACAATAATTCACCCCTCCACTTT

abundance: -
d_gene: -
j_gene: TRBJ2-7
v_gene: TRBV4-1
CDR3aa: CASSQEPAAYEQYF
CDR3nt: TGCGCCAGCAGCCAAGAGCCAGCGGCCTACGAGCAGTACTTC

abundance: once
d_gene: TRBD2
j_gene: TRBJ2-1
v_gene: TRBV7-3
CDR3aa: CASSRTSGSYNEQFF
CDR3nt: TGTGCCAGCAGCAGGACTAGCGGGAGCTACAATGAGCAGTTCTTC

abundance: -
d_gene: -
j_gene: TRBJ2-5
v_gene: TRBV5-1
CDR3aa: CASSLDRQETQYF
CDR3nt: TGCGCCAGCAGCTTGGACCGGCAAGAGACCCAGTACTTC

abundance: -
d_gene: -
j_gene: TRBJ1-1
v_gene: TRBV4-2
CDR3aa: CASSQSSQGSTEAFF
CDR3nt: TGTGCCAGCAGCCAATCGTCTCAGGGAAGTACTGAAGCTTTCTTT

abundance: -
d_gene: -
j_gene: TRBJ1-1
v_gene: TRBV7-3
CDR3aa: CASSFYGNTEAFF
CDR3nt: TGTGCCAGCAGCTTTTACGGGAACACTGAAGCTTTCTTT

abundance: -
d_gene: -
j_gene: TRBJ1-1
v_gene: TRBV7-9
CDR3aa: CASRRDTEAFF
CDR3nt: TGTGCCAGCAGGAGGGACACTGAAGCTTTCTTT

abundance: -
d_gene: -
j_gene: TRBJ1-1
v_gene: TRBV28
CDR3aa: CASRGLKGNTEAFF
CDR3nt: TGTGCCAGCCGGGGACTTAAGGGGAACACTGAAGCTTTCTTT

abundance: -
d_gene: -
j_gene: TRBJ1-4
v_gene: TRBV11-2
CDR3aa: CASSSGLSPREKLFF
CDR3nt: TGTGCCAGCAGCTCAGGACTGTCTCCAAGGGAAAAACTGTTTTTT

abundance: -
d_gene: -
j_gene: TRBJ1-2
v_gene: TRBV14
CDR3aa: CASSPDSNYGYTF
CDR3nt: TGTGCCAGCAGCCCGGACAGTAACTATGGCTACACCTTC